One sample yielded the 30 T cell receptor beta chains listed below, sequenced in a study of blood T cell repertoires in COVID-19 (TCRdb year 2020). The library was prepared using the immunoSEQ multiplex PCR assay. The table was pulled from immuneACCESS by TCRdb, which kept in-frame rearrangements only. Such tables lose some clones; where checked, under half of the loss comes from unresolved V genes, and the rest has no known cause. For this sample the table gives 200,000 to 250,000 clones, of which about 80% were detected only once. About 7.4% of the sample is in the top ten clones. Specimen: peripheral blood. The receptors derive from a woman in her 50s with acute or convalescent COVID-19.

The DNA of the CDR3 is TGTGCCAGCAGCTGGGGACTACCGGAGGGGGGGACCGGGGAGCTGTTTTTT. Residues: CASSWGLPEGGTGELFF. The chain uses TRBV3-1 (or the pseudogene TRBV3-2) and TRBJ2-2; possible D gene TRBD2, 7 bases. CDR1 is LGHDT, CDR2 YNNKEL, per germline (reference sequence). The CDR3 contains 17 residues. V dropped 5 bases and J dropped 5 bases, with 21 bases sitting between them.

The V call is TRBV27, the J call TRBJ2-3, with 12 bases identical to TRBD1. Germline V CDR1 and CDR2: MNHEY, SMNVEV (reference sequence). V trimming: 6 bases; J trimming: 7 bases; junction bases outside the gene matches: 11. The CDR3 has 16 residues. The CDR3 region is CASRLPGTGGANTQYF. The DNA of the CDR3 is TGTGCCAGCAGGCTCCCCGGGACAGGGGGCGCGAATACGCAGTATTTT.

The chain combines TRBV3-1 (or the pseudogene TRBV3-2) with TRBJ2-1; D ambiguous. Trimming shortened V by 6 bases and J by 8 bases, and 14 bases separated the two germline ends. This CDR3 has 13 amino acids. Germline CDR1 is LGHDT and CDR2 is YNNKEL (reference sequence). In DNA, the CDR3 is TGTGCCAGCAGTCCAGTTGGGCCCTATGAGCAGTTCTTC. Amino acids: CASSPVGPYEQFF.

The rearrangement uses TRBV6-2 or TRBV6-3 and TRBJ2-1, with 9 bases matching TRBD2. V dropped 4 bases and J dropped 12; count of bases not matched to a gene: 4. CDR1 and CDR2 from the germline V gene are MNHEY and SVGEGT. The CDR3 contains 12 residues. CDR3 DNA sequence: TGTGCCAGCAGTTTTGCTAGCGGGACGCAGTTCTTC. Encoded protein: CASSFASGTQFF.

V gene TRBV5-6 combines with J gene TRBJ2-7, with 7 positions matching TRBD1. V dropped 4 bases and J dropped 0; count of bases not matched to a gene: 10. Per the germline V gene, CDR1 is SGHDT and CDR2 is YYEEEE. The CDR3 loop spans 16 amino acids. CDR3 in amino acids: CASSPPGTVSSYEQYF. CDR3 in DNA: TGTGCCAGCAGCCCCCCCGGGACAGTGAGCTCCTACGAGCAGTACTTC.

For the CDR3, the DNA is TGTGCCAGCAGCCCACAGAACACTGAAGCTTTCTTT. Translated, it gives CASSPQNTEAFF. V gene TRBV5-6 combines with J gene TRBJ1-1; D is undetermined. Trimming shortened V by 4 bases and J by 1 base, and 5 bases separated the two germline ends. This CDR3 spans 12 amino acids. CDR1 is SGHDT and CDR2 is YYEEEE in the germline V gene.

The sample holds a few counts of this clone. CDR3 loop: CASSKYAGVSGRTEAFF. In nucleotides, the CDR3 is TGTGCCAGCAGCAAATACGCGGGGGTCTCTGGACGCACTGAAGCTTTCTTT. This chain uses TRBV21-1 with TRBJ1-1. TRBV21-1 is a recognized pseudogene. This CDR3 is 17 amino acids long.

This chain connects TRBV18 to TRBJ1-1, with TRBD1 matching 10 bases. Germline V lookup: CDR1 KGHSH, CDR2 LQKENI. There are 18 residues in the CDR3. After removal of 4 bases from V and 4 bases from J, the junction contained 15 bases not matched to a gene. CDR3 sequence reads: CASSRLRDRGPKVTEAFF. CDR3 bases: TGTGCCAGCTCACGGCTCCGGGACAGGGGACCCAAGGTCACTGAAGCTTTCTTT.

This chain uses TRBV28 with TRBJ1-1, with 9 bases that match TRBD1. The V segment lost 2 bases and the J segment 4 bases; nucleotides outside the gene matches: 2. Germline CDR1 is MDHEN and CDR2 is SYDVKM. The CDR3 sequence is 14 residues long. CDR3 sequence: CASSLETGGTEAFF. As DNA, the CDR3 is TGTGCCAGCAGTTTAGAGACAGGGGGCACTGAAGCTTTCTTT.

This rearrangement joins TRBV28 to TRBJ1-2; 9 bases align to TRBD1. Per the germline V gene, CDR1 is MDHEN and CDR2 is SYDVKM. V lost 7 bases, J lost 7 bases, and 16 bases stayed unmatched. This CDR3 is 16 amino acids long. The CDR3 coding sequence is TGTGCCAGCAAAAGCGACCCCGGGACAGGGAAGTTTGGCTACACCTTC. Residues: CASKSDPGTGKFGYTF.

The chain employs TRBV19 and TRBJ2-5; 7 bases match TRBD1. V lost 0 bases and J lost 14; bases outside the gene matches: 15. Germline V gives CDR1 LNHDA, CDR2 SQIVND (reference sequence). This CDR3 has 15 amino acids. The CDR3 sequence: CASSIDGRTGDQEYF. DNA for the CDR3: TGTGCCAGTAGTATAGATGGAAGGACAGGCGACCAGGAATACTTC.

The chain links TRBV7-9 to TRBJ2-7; D may be TRBD2 (5 bases). CDR3 length equals 12 residues. Looked up from germline, CDR1 is SEHNR and CDR2 is FQNEAQ (reference sequence). V gave up 8 bases and J gave up 5 bases, with 13 bases separating them. CDR3: CASGRGIHEQYF. CDR3 in DNA: TGTGCCAGCGGACGGGGTATCCACGAGCAGTACTTC.

The chain carries TRBV7-3 and TRBJ2-2; 10 bases fit TRBD2. This CDR3 is built from 15 residues. V trimming: 5 bases; J trimming: 5 bases; junction bases outside the gene matches: 5. Germline assignment: CDR1 SGHTA and CDR2 FQGTGA. The CDR3 DNA follows: TGTGCCAGCAGCCGGAGCGGGGGGGCGACCGGGGAGCTGTTTTTT. It encodes CASSRSGGATGELFF.

The chain has TRBV25-1 and TRBJ2-1; possible D gene TRBD1, 5 bases. V was shortened by 8 bases and J by 6 bases, with 14 bases between the two germline ends. The CDR3 has 13 amino acids. In germline, CDR1 is MGHDK, CDR2 SYGVNS. The CDR3 nucleotides are TGTGCCAGCTCACCGCAGGGTCTCAATGAGCAGTTCTTC. Translating gives CASSPQGLNEQFF.

The chain recombines TRBV18 with TRBJ2-1; 8 bases agree with TRBD2. The germline V gene has CDR1 KGHSH and CDR2 LQKENI. The CDR3 is made up of 16 amino acids. V shed 3 bases, J shed 0 bases, and the junction held 4 bases outside the gene matches. CDR3 loop: CASSPIAGSSYNEQFF. CDR3 DNA: TGTGCCAGCTCACCCATAGCGGGAAGCTCCTACAATGAGCAGTTCTTC.

The chain has TRBV28 and TRBJ2-1; 14 bases are a match to TRBD2. The CDR3 is 17 residues long. Per the germline V gene, CDR1 is MDHEN and CDR2 is SYDVKM. V dropped 5 bases and J dropped 7; count of bases not matched to a gene: 10. In DNA form, the CDR3 reads TGTGCCAGCAGTCCACCGGGACTAGCGGGAGTAAAAAATGAGCAGTTCTTC. Translation gives CASSPPGLAGVKNEQFF.

The chain is built from TRBV4-1 and TRBJ2-7; the D gene is possibly TRBD2 (6 bases). V lost 4 bases to trimming and J lost 5 bases, with 15 bases between them. Germline V gene lookup returns CDR1 MGHRA and CDR2 YSYEKL. CDR3 length: 14 residues. CDR3 region: CASSPRDLRDEQYF. CDR3 bases: TGCGCCAGCAGCCCTAGGGACTTGAGGGACGAGCAGTACTTC.

The genes are TRBV19 and TRBJ1-2; D remains unclear. Trimming stripped 3 bases from V and 8 bases from J, with 13 bases between. Germline V CDR1 and CDR2: LNHDA, SQIVND (reference sequence). CDR3 length: 13 amino acids. The CDR3 region is CASSIGGPGGYTF. CDR3 nucleotide sequence: TGTGCCAGTAGTATTGGAGGGCCCGGGGGCTACACCTTC.

The genes are TRBV27 and TRBJ2-1; the match to TRBD2 covers 7 bases. J gave up 4 bases and V 6 bases, and 9 bases lay outside the gene matches. CDR1 and CDR2 (germline): MNHEY, SMNVEV (reference sequence). This CDR3 comprises 15 residues. The CDR3: CASSGWASGYNEQFF. The DNA of the CDR3 is TGTGCCAGCAGCGGCTGGGCTAGCGGATACAATGAGCAGTTCTTC.

This chain joins TRBV7-3 and TRBJ2-1, with TRBD1 matching 7 bases. CDR3 length: 14 residues. Germline CDR1 reads SGHTA; CDR2 reads FQGTGA. Losses at the gene ends were 5 bases for V and 5 bases for J; bases not matched to a gene: 6. The CDR3 region has the DNA TGTGCCAGCAGCCCGACAGGGACCCACAATGAGCAGTTCTTC. Encoded protein: CASSPTGTHNEQFF.

V is TRBV18 and J is TRBJ2-1, with TRBD2 identical over 8 bases. The junction had 11 bases not matched to a gene; V was cut back by 1 base and J by 9 bases. Germline V gene lookup returns CDR1 KGHSH and CDR2 LQKENI. The CDR3 loop spans 16 amino acids. The CDR3 region is CASSPLLAGRRGEQFF. CDR3 sequence (DNA): TGTGCCAGCTCACCACTTCTAGCGGGCAGGAGAGGTGAGCAGTTCTTC.

The chain recombines TRBV3-1 (or the pseudogene TRBV3-2) with TRBJ2-1, with a weak D call TRBD2 (6 bases). The CDR3 has 14 amino acids. Germline lookup yields CDR1 LGHDT and CDR2 YNNKEL (reference sequence). Trimming took off 6 bases at V and 9 bases at J, with 18 bases between the two ends. The CDR3 DNA follows: TGTGCCAGCAGTCGGACTGGGGGGACGGGTGAGCAGTTCTTC. Translation: CASSRTGGTGEQFF.

The chain couples TRBV7-9 to TRBJ1-3; the match to TRBD1 covers 8 bases. CDR3 size: 14 residues. CDR1 SEHNR and CDR2 FQNEAQ come from the germline V gene (reference sequence). The V and J ends lost 6 bases and 7 bases, in that order; junction bases with no gene match: 8. Here the CDR3 reads CASSMDRASNTIYF. The CDR3 nucleotides read TGTGCCAGCAGTATGGACAGGGCCAGTAACACCATATATTTT. Supplemented by reference TRBV7-9 and TRBJ1-3, the full variable domain reads DTGVSQNPRHKITKRGQNVTFRCDPISEHNRLYWYRQTLGQGPEFLTYFQNEAQLEKSRLLSDRFSAERPKGSFSTLEIQRTEQGDSAMYLCASSMDRASNTIYFGEGSWLTVV.

Remarks on this clone: This sample also contains other DNA sequences that code for the same CDR3. This sequence joins TRBV27 and TRBJ1-3; the D is unclear. Per germline, CDR1 MNHEY and CDR2 SMNVEV (reference sequence). The CDR3 covers 15 residues. Trimming stripped 4 bases from V and 2 bases from J, with 12 bases between. CDR3 nucleotide sequence: TGTGCCAGCAGTTACAGCCCTACGGCTGGAAACACCATATATTTT. It codes for CASSYSPTAGNTIYF.

The chain carries TRBV12-3 or TRBV12-4 and TRBJ2-3, with TRBD2 as a possible D gene (5 bases). This CDR3 spans 13 amino acids. With 5 bases removed from V and 6 bases from J, the gap between germline ends came to 12 bases. CDR3 region: CASSSGSSDTQYF. The CDR3, as DNA: TGTGCCAGCAGTAGTGGGAGCTCGGATACGCAGTATTTT.

The chain's CDR3 is CASTIPGQSKTQYF. The CDR3, as DNA: TGTGCCAGCACCATACCCGGACAGTCGAAGACCCAGTACTTC. V and J are TRBV28 and TRBJ2-5; weak D call: TRBD1 (6 bases). The germline V gene has CDR1 MDHEN and CDR2 SYDVKM. This CDR3 has 14 amino acids. The germline V and J ends were trimmed by 7 bases and 6 bases, with 18 bases remaining between them.

This clone was observed a single time. The CDR3 sequence is CASSTGQAPSYEQYF. The CDR3 nucleotides read TGTGCCAGCAGCACGGGACAGGCGCCCAGCTACGAGCAGTACTTC. V is TRBV21-1 and J is TRBJ2-7; the DNA was not compared with TRBD1, the D call given in the table. TRBV21-1 is a recognized pseudogene. CDR3 length: 15 residues.

This chain connects TRBV11-2 to TRBJ1-5; unclear D gene. CDR1 and CDR2 (germline): SGHAT, FQNNGV. This CDR3 comprises 13 residues. V was pared by 5 bases and J by 4 bases, with 9 bases between. The CDR3 spells CASSQVINQPQHF. As DNA, the CDR3 is TGTGCCAGCAGCCAGGTAATTAATCAGCCCCAGCATTTT.

The chain recombines TRBV28 with TRBJ2-3, with 7 bases matching TRBD1. Per germline, CDR1 MDHEN and CDR2 SYDVKM. The CDR3 runs to 12 residues. Trimming cost V 5 bases and J 6 bases; bases outside gene matches: 2. In nucleotides, the CDR3 is TGTGCCAGCAGTGTACAGGGGGATACGCAGTATTTT. It codes for CASSVQGDTQYF.

This clone was observed a handful of times. V and J are TRBV7-2 and TRBJ1-2; D is ambiguous. The germline V and J ends were trimmed by 5 bases and 6 bases, with 13 bases remaining between them. Germline assignment: CDR1 SGHTA and CDR2 FQGNSA. The CDR3 has 13 residues. The CDR3 nucleotides are TGTGCCAGCAGCCCGTATACAAGTGATGGCTACACCTTC. Its protein product is CASSPYTSDGYTF.